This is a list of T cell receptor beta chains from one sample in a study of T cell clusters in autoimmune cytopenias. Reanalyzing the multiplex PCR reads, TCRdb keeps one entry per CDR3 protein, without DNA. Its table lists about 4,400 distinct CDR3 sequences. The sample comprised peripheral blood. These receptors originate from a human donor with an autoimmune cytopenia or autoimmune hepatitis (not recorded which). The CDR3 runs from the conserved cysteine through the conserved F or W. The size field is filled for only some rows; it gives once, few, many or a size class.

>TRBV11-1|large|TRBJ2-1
CASSARQGAGEQFF
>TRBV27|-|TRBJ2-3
CASSLQMGRDTQYF
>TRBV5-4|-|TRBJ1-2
CASSGGRNYGYTF
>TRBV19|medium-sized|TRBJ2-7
CASSIVVTETQGDEQYF
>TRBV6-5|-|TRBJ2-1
CASSPETGPHNEQFF
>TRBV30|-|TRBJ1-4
CAWSKGGGEKLFF
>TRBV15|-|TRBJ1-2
CATSRDRNYGYTF
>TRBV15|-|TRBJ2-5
CATSRDRQQETQYF
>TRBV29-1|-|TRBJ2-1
CSYGTSEAYNEQFF
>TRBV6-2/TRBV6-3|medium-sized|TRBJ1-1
CASSSGQEVAAEAFF
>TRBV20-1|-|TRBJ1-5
CSARVDSNQPQHF
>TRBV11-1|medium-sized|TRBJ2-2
CASSPFYAGELFF
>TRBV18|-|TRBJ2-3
CASSPPRYTASTDTQYF
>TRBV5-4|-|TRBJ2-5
CASSYPTSESQTETQYF
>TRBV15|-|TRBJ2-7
CATSRGTGSYEQYF
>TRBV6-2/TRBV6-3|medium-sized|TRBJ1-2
CASSYPGTFNGYTF
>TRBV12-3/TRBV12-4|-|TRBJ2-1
CASSQARPSPHEQFF
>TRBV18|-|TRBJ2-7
CASSTGTSGRREQYF
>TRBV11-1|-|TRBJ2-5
CASSARQGASRETQYF
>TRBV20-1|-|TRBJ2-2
CSADRGSGELFF
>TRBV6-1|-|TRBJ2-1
CASKPGQGSIEQFF